Reported below is one T cell receptor beta chain. Sequencing used immunoSEQ multiplex PCR; TCRdb keeps in-frame clones, though not all of them. The data contain about 150,000 clones, approximately 90% of them singletons. Time point of the sample: baseline pretreatment blood. Treatment denoted: 15 Gy SBRT to primary tumor, nephrectomy 4 weeks later. The source of the sample is a study of radiation and T cells in renal cell carcinoma. Germline loops: CDR1 SGHAT, CDR2 FQNNGV. V lost 5 bases and J lost 0, with 13 bases in between. CDR3 size: 15 residues. The clonotype was recovered from a woman aged 70-85 years with renal cell carcinoma. Source: blood, taken from a patient whose treatment included radiotherapy and nephrectomy. V is TRBV11-2 and J is TRBJ1-1; D is perhaps TRBD1 (6 bases). The CDR3 reads CASSPGTHMNTEAFF. For the CDR3, the DNA is TGTGCCAGCAGCCCCGGGACACATATGAACACTGAAGCTTTCTTT.